Following are 3 T cell receptor beta chains from one sample sequenced in a study of a mutant IDH1 vaccine in newly diagnosed glioma. Repertoires were generated with immunoSEQ multiplex PCR, while TCRdb's copy carries only in-frame clones and drops some. Among 80,000 to 100,000 clones listed, over 75% were seen once. Time point given: baseline, week 1 (first vaccination visit). The sample's treatment: pre-vaccination baseline after standard-of-care therapy. The specimen was PBMCs, collected from a glioma patient treated with radiotherapy, temozolomide or both. The source of these receptors is a man aged 35 to 55 with glioma. Some clones in this sample may be carry-over from other donors' samples.

The V gene is TRBV11-3, the J gene TRBJ1-1, with no clear D. Between the trimmed V and J ends, which lost 4 bases and 1 base, there was a span of 7 bases. The CDR3 totals 13 residues. The germline gives CDR1 SGHNT, CDR2 YENEEA. DNA for the CDR3: TGTGCCAGCAGCTCCGCAGCGAACACTGAAGCTTTCTTT. Its translation is CASSSAANTEAFF.

This rearrangement joins TRBV7-2 to TRBJ2-3; D remains ambiguous. CDR1 is SGHTA, CDR2 FQGNSA, per germline. The CDR3 totals 14 residues. Trimming removed 1 base from V and 0 bases from J, with 5 bases in between. The CDR3 nucleotides read TGTGCCAGCAGCTTAGGAGTTAGCACAGATACGCAGTATTTT. Residues: CASSLGVSTDTQYF.

J is TRBJ2-7 and V is TRBV5-1; 7 nucleotides match TRBD2. This CDR3 is 15 amino acids long. J gave up 5 bases and V 1 base, and 9 bases lay outside the gene matches. Germline assignment: CDR1 SGHRS and CDR2 YFSETQ. CDR3 residues: CASSLSWGSGNEQYF. CDR3 DNA: TGCGCCAGCAGCTTGTCTTGGGGGAGCGGGAACGAGCAGTACTTC.